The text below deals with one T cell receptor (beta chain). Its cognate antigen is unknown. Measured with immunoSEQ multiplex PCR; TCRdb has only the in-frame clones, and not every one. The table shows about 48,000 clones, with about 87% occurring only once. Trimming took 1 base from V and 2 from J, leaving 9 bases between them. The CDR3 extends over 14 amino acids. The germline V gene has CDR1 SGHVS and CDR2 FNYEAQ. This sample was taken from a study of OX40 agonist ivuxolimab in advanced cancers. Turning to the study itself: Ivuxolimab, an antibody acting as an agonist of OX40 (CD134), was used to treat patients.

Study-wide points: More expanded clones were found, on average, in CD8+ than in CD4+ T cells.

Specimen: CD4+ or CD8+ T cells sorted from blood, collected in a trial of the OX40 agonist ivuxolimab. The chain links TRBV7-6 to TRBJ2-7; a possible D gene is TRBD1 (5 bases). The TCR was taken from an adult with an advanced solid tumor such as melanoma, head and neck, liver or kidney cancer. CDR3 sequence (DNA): TGTGCCAGCAGCTTAGTGCCAGGGACCTACGAGCAGTACTTC. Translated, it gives CASSLVPGTYEQYF.